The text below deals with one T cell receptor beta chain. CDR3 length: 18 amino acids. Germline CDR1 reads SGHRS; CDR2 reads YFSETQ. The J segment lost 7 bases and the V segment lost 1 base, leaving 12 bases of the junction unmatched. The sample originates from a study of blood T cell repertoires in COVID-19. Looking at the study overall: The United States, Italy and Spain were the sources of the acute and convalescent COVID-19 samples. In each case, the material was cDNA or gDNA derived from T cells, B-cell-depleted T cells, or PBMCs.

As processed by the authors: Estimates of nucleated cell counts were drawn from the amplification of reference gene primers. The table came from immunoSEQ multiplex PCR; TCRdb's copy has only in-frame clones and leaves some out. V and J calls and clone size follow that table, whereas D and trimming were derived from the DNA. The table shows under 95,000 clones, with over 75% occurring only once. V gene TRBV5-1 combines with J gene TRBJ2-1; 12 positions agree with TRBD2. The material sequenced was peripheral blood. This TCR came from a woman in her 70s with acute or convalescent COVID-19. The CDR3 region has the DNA TGCGCCAGCAGCTTGCGGCCTAGCGGGGGGGCCGGAGTTAATGAGCAGTTCTTC. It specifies CASSLRPSGGAGVNEQFF.